These T cell receptor beta chains were read from a single sample in a study of T-cell reconstitution after alpha-beta-depleted transplantation in children. TCRdb processed the PCR reads anew with MiXCR; each CDR3 protein has one entry. The sample yields about a million distinct CDR3 sequences, less than 30% seen once. Source: PBMCs, mostly from graft donor cells, taken 360 days after TCRalphabeta/CD19-depleted stem cell transplant. The receptor set was obtained from a boy under two years old who had a stem cell transplant for SCID, so the T cells may come from the graft donor. Each CDR3 is given with its conserved first and last residue. The D gene is left open where the match is weak. Only part of the rows carry a size: once, few, many, or a class if the clone is expanded.

abundance,v_gene,j_gene,d_gene,CDR3nt,CDR3aa
few,TRBV4-3,TRBJ2-1,.,TGCGCCAGCAGCGATACAGATCAGGGCAATGAGCAGTTCTTC,CASSDTDQGNEQFF
.,TRBV20-1,TRBJ2-5,.,TGCAGTGCTGGACTGGACAGGGAGGGCCGAGAGACCCAGTACTTC,CSAGLDREGRETQYF
.,TRBV29-1,TRBJ2-1,.,TGCAGCGTTGGTCAATTCGGGGGCTCCTACAATGAGCAGTTCTTC,CSVGQFGGSYNEQFF
.,TRBV27,TRBJ2-7,.,TGTGCCAGCAGTTTAGCCGGGATAGACTACGAGCAGTACTTC,CASSLAGIDYEQYF
few,TRBV11-2,TRBJ2-3,TRBD2,TGTGCCAGCAGCCCCGAGCGGGGAGATACGCAGTATTTT,CASSPERGDTQYF
.,TRBV15,TRBJ2-5,.,TGTGCCACCCCCGAGGATCCTCAAGAGACCCAGTACTTC,CATPEDPQETQYF
.,TRBV12-3/TRBV12-4,TRBJ2-1,TRBD1,TGTGCCAGCAGTTTAGCTTTGATGAGGGGACAGACCTACAATGAGCAGTTCTTC,CASSLALMRGQTYNEQFF
few,TRBV12-3/TRBV12-4,TRBJ2-3,TRBD2,TGTGCCAGCAGTTTTTCGACTAGCAGCACAGATACGCAGTATTTT,CASSFSTSSTDTQYF
.,TRBV12-5,TRBJ2-2,TRBD1,TGTGCTAGTGCCTCGGGACAGTCCACCGGGGAGCTGTTTTTT,CASASGQSTGELFF
few,TRBV5-1,TRBJ2-1,TRBD2,TGCGCCAGCCGCCAGGGAGGGGACAATGAGCAGTTCTTC,CASRQGGDNEQFF
few,TRBV28,TRBJ1-1,.,TGTGCCAGCAGTTTAAACCCGACAGGCGGGACTTTCTTT,CASSLNPTGGTFF
few,TRBV3-1,TRBJ2-4,TRBD2,TGTGCCAGCAGCCCCCAGTGGGGGGGAAACATTCAGTACTTC,CASSPQWGGNIQYF
few,TRBV10-3,TRBJ2-7,TRBD1,TGTGCCATCAGTAAGACAGGGGAGTCCTACGAGCAGTACTTC,CAISKTGESYEQYF
few,TRBV5-5,TRBJ2-2,.,TGTGCCAGCAGAAACAGGGAAGTCGGGGAGCTGTTTTTT,CASRNREVGELFF
.,TRBV12-3/TRBV12-4,TRBJ2-1,TRBD1,TGTGCCAGCAGTTTGGGACAGGGGTCCGGCAATGAGCAGTTCTTC,CASSLGQGSGNEQFF
.,TRBV2,TRBJ2-3,.,TGTGCCAGCAGTGAAGAAAACACAGATACGCAGTATTTT,CASSEENTDTQYF
.,TRBV2,TRBJ2-3,TRBD2,TGTGCCAGCAGGCCCCTACTAGCGGGGGGGGCAGATACGCAGTATTTT,CASRPLLAGGADTQYF
few,TRBV7-6,TRBJ1-2,TRBD1,TGTGCCAGCAGCCCGGGGACAGGGCGGGGGAACTATGGCTACACCTTC,CASSPGTGRGNYGYTF
.,TRBV20-1,TRBJ2-5,.,TGCAGTGCTAGCGTTATCGGCAGAGTACAAGAGACCCAGTACTTC,CSASVIGRVQETQYF
.,TRBV5-1,TRBJ2-7,.,TGCGCCAGCAGCTTGTTCCAGGGAACCCACGAGCAGTACTTC,CASSLFQGTHEQYF
many,TRBV20-1,TRBJ2-1,.,TGCAGTGCTAGGGACGGGTTCATTTACAATGAGCAGTTCTTC,CSARDGFIYNEQFF
many,TRBV19,TRBJ2-2,.,TGTGCCAGTAGTTTACGGACTGGCACCGGGGAGCTGTTTTTT,CASSLRTGTGELFF
few,TRBV9,TRBJ2-1,.,TGTGCCAGCAGTTCTGGAGGGGGGGGCGGTCCCTACAATGAGCAGTTCTTC,CASSSGGGGGPYNEQFF
.,TRBV27,TRBJ1-6,TRBD1,TGTGCCGGTTCTCAGGACAGGGGGTCACCCCTCCACTTT,CAGSQDRGSPLHF
.,TRBV28,TRBJ1-1,.,TGTGCCAGCAGTTTTCGTTATGAAGCTTTCTTT,CASSFRYEAFF
few,TRBV7-7,TRBJ2-1,TRBD1,TGTGCCAGCAGCTTACGGACAGGGAGCTCCTACAATGAGCAGTTCTTC,CASSLRTGSSYNEQFF
.,TRBV7-3,TRBJ1-2,TRBD1,TGTGCCAGCAGCCCCTTAGGGGGCAGGAAAGATGGCTACACCTTC,CASSPLGGRKDGYTF
.,TRBV6-1,TRBJ1-1,.,TGTGCCAGCAGTGAAGCTGTACTTCCTTTCTTT,CASSEAVLPFF